Following are 31 T cell receptor beta chains from one sample sequenced in a study of shared clonotypes between healthy human individuals. Repertoires were generated with immunoSEQ multiplex PCR, while TCRdb's copy carries only in-frame clones and drops some. The table shows around 1.1 million clones, with around 77% occurring only once. Specimen: memory CD4+ T cells from PBMCs. Noted subset: CD45RA-negative fraction. These receptors came from a man between 18 and 29 years old in good health. Some clones in this sample may be carry-over from other donors' samples.

The rearrangement joins TRBV30 to TRBJ1-2, with D uncertain. The CDR3 loop spans 12 amino acids. V was pared by 1 base and J by 8 bases, with 11 bases between. Germline V gives CDR1 GTSNPN, CDR2 SVGIG (reference sequence). CDR3 sequence (DNA): TGTGCCTGGAGTGCCCAAGGACTCGGCTACACCTTC. Translation: CAWSAQGLGYTF.

The chain uses TRBV5-6 and TRBJ2-3, with 13 positions matching TRBD2. The CDR3 sequence is 15 residues long. Trimming cost V 4 bases and J 5 bases; bases outside gene matches: 4. Looked up from germline, CDR1 is SGHDT and CDR2 is YYEEEE. CDR3 in amino acids: CASSRTSGSVDTQYF. The CDR3 nucleotides read TGTGCCAGCAGCCGGACTAGCGGGAGCGTAGATACGCAGTATTTT.

This clone was detected only once. The rearrangement links TRBV18 to TRBJ1-2; D gene ambiguous. The germline V and J ends were trimmed by 1 base and 7 bases, with 7 bases remaining between them. The CDR3 sequence is 12 residues long. Germline V CDR1 and CDR2: KGHSH, LQKENI. This chain's CDR3 is CASSPQGFGYTF. The CDR3 DNA is TGTGCCAGCTCACCACAGGGTTTTGGCTACACCTTC. The entire variable domain, with the rest obtained from reference TRBV18 and TRBJ1-2, is as follows: NAGVMQNPRHLVRRRGQEARLRCSPMKGHSHVYWYRQLPEEGLKFMVYLQKENIIDESGMPKERFSAEFPKEGPSILRIQQVVRGDSAAYFCASSPQGFGYTFGSGTRLTVV.

This clone was observed once. V gene TRBV9 combines with J gene TRBJ2-2, with unresolved D. The CDR3 runs 14 residues. Germline CDR1 reads SGDLS; CDR2 reads YYNGEE. V was cut by 4 bases and J by 6 bases, with 13 bases left in between. The CDR3 nucleotides read TGTGCCAGCAGCATAAGTTCGAGTTCCGGGGAGCTGTTTTTT. This sequence encodes CASSISSSSGELFF.

This clone was recorded only once. The V and J genes are TRBV5-1 and TRBJ2-1; the D gene is possibly TRBD2 (6 bases). CDR1 and CDR2 (germline): SGHRS, YFSETQ. This CDR3 is built from 15 residues. The V end was cut by 0 bases, the J end by 4 bases, with 11 bases between. The CDR3: CASSLGAGRYNEQFF. CDR3 nucleotides: TGCGCCAGCAGCTTGGGGGCGGGACGATACAATGAGCAGTTCTTC.

In the case of this clone: The same CDR3 is also encoded by other DNA sequences in this sample. The V gene is TRBV9, the J gene TRBJ2-3; D call uncertain. V lost 3 bases to trimming and J lost 2 bases, with 4 bases between them. In germline, CDR1 is SGDLS, CDR2 YYNGEE. This CDR3 spans 12 amino acids. CDR3 in DNA: TGTGCCAGCAGCGCAACCACAGATACGCAGTATTTT. As protein: CASSATTDTQYF.

J is TRBJ1-4 and V is TRBV7-6; D perhaps matches TRBD1 (6 bases). The CDR3 extends over 14 amino acids. The V and J ends lost 1 base and 8 bases respectively, with 11 bases between them. Germline CDR1 is SGHVS and CDR2 is FNYEAQ. Written as DNA, the CDR3 is TGTGCCAGCAGCTTAGTTGGGGGCGGGGAAAAACTGTTTTTT. Its translation: CASSLVGGGEKLFF.

The V gene is TRBV19, the J gene TRBJ2-7, with 7 bases lining up with TRBD2. CDR3 length equals 15 residues. J was trimmed by 7 bases and V by 5 bases; bases with no gene match: 14. Germline CDR1 is LNHDA and CDR2 is SQIVND (reference sequence). The CDR3 DNA sequence: TGTGCCAGTAGTGAAAGCGGGACGAGACGGGGAGAGCAGTACTTC. Amino acid sequence: CASSESGTRRGEQYF.

A word on this clone: Different DNA sequences within this sample yield the same CDR3. This chain uses TRBV5-1 with TRBJ1-1; D is perhaps TRBD1 (6 bases). Trimming took off 0 bases at V and 4 bases at J, with 13 bases between the two ends. The germline CDR1 and CDR2 sequences are SGHRS and YFSETQ. The CDR3 has 15 residues. The CDR3 reads CASSLEGGSGTEAFF. CDR3 in DNA: TGCGCCAGCAGCTTGGAGGGGGGCTCAGGCACTGAAGCTTTCTTT.

The chain combines TRBV6-4 with TRBJ2-7; D might be TRBD1 or TRBD2, each matching 5 bases. The length of the CDR3 is 16 residues. With 0 bases removed from V and 5 bases from J, the gap between germline ends came to 17 bases. The germline gives CDR1 MRHNA, CDR2 SNTAGT. The CDR3 sequence: CASSDSTGTTNHEQYF. The CDR3 DNA reads TGTGCCAGCAGTGACTCGACGGGGACCACCAACCACGAGCAGTACTTC.

The count of this clone is one. The chain employs TRBV28 and TRBJ2-1, with 12 bases lining up with TRBD2. Trimming removed 5 bases from V and 9 bases from J; junction bases left unmatched: 11. This CDR3 comprises 16 residues. Looked up from germline, CDR1 is MDHEN and CDR2 is SYDVKM. In nucleotides, the CDR3 is TGTGCCAGCAGTAGGAGGGCTAGCGGGAGGGCCTCTGAGCAGTTCTTC. This translates into CASSRRASGRASEQFF.

This chain uses TRBV10-3 with TRBJ2-7; TRBD1 might be the D (6 bases). Per the germline V gene, CDR1 is ENHRY and CDR2 is SYGVKD. V shed 6 bases and J shed 3 bases, with 12 bases lying between them. The CDR3 covers 13 residues. The CDR3 here is CAIRTGSNYEQYF. The CDR3 DNA reads as TGTGCCATCAGAACAGGGAGTAACTACGAGCAGTACTTC.

The genes are TRBV19 and TRBJ2-5; 8 bases map to TRBD2. V shed 1 base, J shed 1 base, and the junction held 5 bases outside the gene matches. This CDR3 comprises 16 residues. CDR1 LNHDA and CDR2 SQIVND come from the germline V gene (reference sequence). CDR3 nucleotide sequence: TGTGCCAGTAGTATAGGGGTAGCGGGAATCCAAGAGACCCAGTACTTC. Its protein product is CASSIGVAGIQETQYF.

In nucleotides, the CDR3 is TGTGCCAGCTCACCACCGTGGACGGATAATGAAAAACTGTTTTTT. Translated, it gives CASSPPWTDNEKLFF. The chain employs TRBV18 and TRBJ1-4, with D unresolved. With 0 bases removed from V and 4 bases from J, the gap between germline ends came to 9 bases. CDR3 length: 15 amino acids. The germline V gene has CDR1 KGHSH and CDR2 LQKENI. Full variable domain (remainder filled in from reference TRBV18 and TRBJ1-4): NAGVMQNPRHLVRRRGQEARLRCSPMKGHSHVYWYRQLPEEGLKFMVYLQKENIIDESGMPKERFSAEFPKEGPSILRIQQVVRGDSAAYFCASSPPWTDNEKLFFGSGTQLSVL.

This rearrangement joins TRBV4-1 to TRBJ2-2; 9 bases fit TRBD2. The CDR3 runs to 20 residues. Germline CDR1 is MGHRA and CDR2 is YSYEKL. The junction had 13 bases not matched to a gene; V was cut back by 1 base and J by 1 base. CDR3: CASSQGPLGASGKNTGELFF. For the CDR3, the DNA is TGCGCCAGCAGCCAAGGCCCCTTGGGGGCTAGCGGGAAGAACACCGGGGAGCTGTTTTTT.

Points on this clone: The sample contains more than one DNA sequence encoding this CDR3. The chain is built from TRBV15 and TRBJ2-5; D ambiguous. Germline V gene lookup returns CDR1 LNHNV and CDR2 YYDKDF (reference sequence). The CDR3 contains 13 residues. Trimming cost V 0 bases and J 5 bases, with 7 bases left between them. The CDR3 protein is CATSRDSRETQYF. Written as DNA, the CDR3 is TGTGCCACCAGCAGAGATAGTCGGGAGACCCAGTACTTC.

This clone was recorded many times. The CDR3 nucleotides are TGTGCCAGCACCCTCTACACTAACTATGGCTACACCTTC. Translation gives CASTLYTNYGYTF. The V call is TRBV27, the J call TRBJ1-2; D remains unclear. Trimming removed 7 bases from V and 0 bases from J, with 9 bases in between. This CDR3 contains 13 residues. CDR1 MNHEY and CDR2 SMNVEV come from the germline V gene (reference sequence).

The chain recombines TRBV7-9 with TRBJ2-7; 14 bases match TRBD2. This CDR3 contains 18 residues. V was pared by 1 base and J by 3 bases, with 8 bases of the junction left unmatched. CDR1 is SEHNR, CDR2 FQNEAQ, per germline (reference sequence). CDR3 sequence reads: CASSLGGLAGDLGYEQYF. The CDR3 region has the DNA TGTGCCAGCAGCTTAGGGGGACTAGCGGGAGATCTCGGCTACGAGCAGTACTTC. The full variable domain, with the rest looked up from reference TRBV7-9 and TRBJ2-7, is DTGVSQNPRHKITKRGQNVTFRCDPISEHNRLYWYRQTLGQGPEFLTYFQNEAQLEKSRLLSDRFSAERPKGSFSTLEIQRTEQGDSAMYLCASSLGGLAGDLGYEQYFGPGTRLTVT.

This clone has a count of ten or more. This rearrangement joins TRBV6-1 to TRBJ1-5; D remains ambiguous. Germline assignment: CDR1 MNHNS and CDR2 SASEGT. V was cut by 6 bases and J by 0 bases, with 12 bases left in between. The CDR3 extends over 15 amino acids. The CDR3 loop reads CASSPSRGSNQPQHF. In DNA, the CDR3 is TGTGCCAGCAGCCCCTCCCGGGGTAGCAATCAGCCCCAGCATTTT.

This clone was found once. The CDR3 nucleotides are TGTGCCAGCAGCCCCCTAATGGGTTCTGGGAACACTGAAGCTTTCTTT. Translated, it gives CASSPLMGSGNTEAFF. The rearrangement joins TRBV28 to TRBJ1-1; D gene unclear. The V gene's germline CDR1 is MDHEN and CDR2 SYDVKM. V shed 6 bases and J shed 1 base, with 18 bases lying between them. The CDR3 extends over 16 amino acids.

The chain is built from TRBV27 and TRBJ2-3; no clear D. Trimming cost V 3 bases and J 4 bases, with 11 bases left between them. Per the germline V gene, CDR1 is MNHEY and CDR2 is SMNVEV (reference sequence). The CDR3 is 14 residues long. The CDR3 protein is CASSLRLGADTQYF. In nucleotides, the CDR3 is TGTGCCAGCAGTTTGAGACTCGGAGCAGATACGCAGTATTTT.

Regarding this clone: Other DNA sequences in the same sample also yield this CDR3. The chain uses TRBV5-1 and TRBJ2-1, with 7 bases aligning to TRBD2. Germline loops: CDR1 SGHRS, CDR2 YFSETQ. The CDR3 loop spans 15 amino acids. Trimming cost V 2 bases and J 7 bases; bases outside gene matches: 9. The CDR3 protein is CASSFRLAEGNEQFF. The CDR3 nucleotides read TGCGCCAGCAGCTTTCGGCTAGCGGAGGGGAATGAGCAGTTCTTC.

This chain links TRBV6-6 with TRBJ1-1, with 7 bases identical to TRBD1. Germline assignment: CDR1 MNHNY and CDR2 SVGAGI (reference sequence). CDR3 length: 13 amino acids. The junction had 9 bases not matched to a gene; V was cut back by 8 bases and J by 6 bases. The CDR3 DNA reads as TGTGCCAGCCAAATAAGGCAGGGGGCTGAAGCTTTCTTT. Translation: CASQIRQGAEAFF.

On this clone: Just one base apart from a much larger clone, this may be a read error. This sequence joins TRBV5-1 and TRBJ2-3; D perhaps matches TRBD2 (6 bases). With 4 bases removed from V and 0 bases from J, the gap between germline ends came to 12 bases. Germline V lookup: CDR1 SGHRS, CDR2 YFSETQ. CDR3 length: 15 residues. The CDR3 loop reads CASSPRRESTDTQYF. The CDR3 DNA is TGCGCCAGCAGCCCCCGCCGGGAGAGCACAGATACGCAGTATTTT.

V and J are TRBV7-3 and TRBJ2-1; 11 bases fit TRBD2. This CDR3 region has 20 residues. V lost 1 base, J lost 8 bases, and 19 bases stayed unmatched. From germline, CDR1 is SGHTA and CDR2 FQGTGA. Written as DNA, the CDR3 is TGTGCCAGCAGCTTAAAGGTGCGGGCTAGCGGGAGGACCGCAAATCATGAGCAGTTCTTC. As protein: CASSLKVRASGRTANHEQFF.

With respect to this clone: Other DNA sequences in the sample encode the same CDR3. The V call is TRBV28, the J call TRBJ2-5; no clear D gene. Between the trimmed V and J ends, which lost 2 bases and 1 base, there was a span of 5 bases. Germline V gene data show CDR1 as MDHEN and CDR2 as SYDVKM. The length of the CDR3 is 13 residues. This CDR3 reads CASSLPGQETQYF. The CDR3 DNA is TGTGCCAGCAGTTTACCGGGCCAAGAGACCCAGTACTTC. Full variable domain (rest looked up from reference TRBV28 and TRBJ2-5): DVKVTQSSRYLVKRTGEKVFLECVQDMDHENMFWYRQDPGLGLRLIYFSYDVKMKEKGDIPEGYSVSREKKERFSLILESASTNQTSMYLCASSLPGQETQYFGPGTRLLVL.

The genes are TRBV27 and TRBJ2-6; D unresolved. Trimming removed 9 bases at V and 1 base at J, with 7 bases between. CDR3 length: 13 residues. CDR1 and CDR2 (germline): MNHEY, SMNVEV (reference sequence). In DNA, the CDR3 is TGTGCCAGTATGCTATCTGGGGCCAACGTCCTGACTTTC. This gives the protein CASMLSGANVLTF.

The gene calls are TRBV7-3 and TRBJ2-6; D unresolved. The germline V and J ends were trimmed by 5 bases and 0 bases, with 8 bases remaining between them. The CDR3 has 15 amino acids. Germline assignment: CDR1 SGHTA and CDR2 FQGTGA. Written as DNA, the CDR3 is TGTGCCAGCAGCATGGCCTTCTCTGGGGCCAACGTCCTGACTTTC. Translating it yields CASSMAFSGANVLTF. Using reference TRBV7-3 and TRBJ2-6 for the parts outside the CDR3, the full variable domain is GAGVSQTPSNKVTEKGKYVELRCDPISGHTALYWYRQSLGQGPEFLIYFQGTGAADDSGLPNDRFFAVRPEGSVSTLKIQRTERGDSAVYLCASSMAFSGANVLTFGAGSRLTVL.

This clone has at least ten counts. The chain recombines TRBV7-3 with TRBJ1-1; maybe TRBD1 (5 bases). Between the trimmed V and J ends, which lost 5 bases and 5 bases, there was a span of 15 bases. CDR1 is SGHTA and CDR2 is FQGTGA in the germline V gene. This CDR3 spans 14 amino acids. CDR3 nucleotides: TGTGCCAGCAGCCCGACCTTAGGGGTGACTGAAGCTTTCTTT. Translated: CASSPTLGVTEAFF.

This clone has a handful of counts. J is TRBJ2-7 and V is TRBV18; D is perhaps TRBD2 (5 bases). The CDR3 consists of 15 residues. V shed 1 base and J shed 7 bases, with 17 bases lying between them. Germline values: CDR1 KGHSH, CDR2 LQKENI. Written as DNA, the CDR3 is TGTGCCAGCTCACCACTTGCCGGGGAGATAGGGGAGCAGTACTTC. This encodes CASSPLAGEIGEQYF.

The rearrangement links TRBV7-9 to TRBJ2-1; 10 nucleotides agree with TRBD2. V dropped 1 base and J dropped 7; count of bases not matched to a gene: 13. Germline CDR1 SEHNR, CDR2 FQNEAQ (reference sequence). The CDR3 totals 18 residues. In DNA, the CDR3 is TGTGCCAGCAGCTTAGTGCTAGCGGGAGCGTTACCAGCAAATGAGCAGTTCTTC. This codes for CASSLVLAGALPANEQFF.